This T cell receptor beta chain was sequenced in a study of shared clonotypes between healthy human individuals. V was cut by 2 bases and J by 5 bases, with 7 bases left in between. There are 12 residues in the CDR3. The germline V gene has CDR1 MNHEY and CDR2 SVGAGI. TCRdb keeps only in-frame clones here, not all; method: immunoSEQ multiplex PCR. The sample carries about 380,000 clones, 96% recorded once. As concerns this clone: The antigen is not known.

Study results and caveats: When naive CD4 clonotypes were compared across several donors, about 4.8% were shared.

This receptor was identified in a man aged 25-45 years in good health. Sequencing input: memory CD8+ T cells sorted from blood. As to subset: CD45RO+ cells pooled with CCR7-negative TemRA cells. This chain connects TRBV6-5 to TRBJ2-7; D remains ambiguous. The DNA for the CDR3 is TGTGCCAGCAGTTACCCGGGTCACGAGCAGTACTTC. It translates to CASSYPGHEQYF.